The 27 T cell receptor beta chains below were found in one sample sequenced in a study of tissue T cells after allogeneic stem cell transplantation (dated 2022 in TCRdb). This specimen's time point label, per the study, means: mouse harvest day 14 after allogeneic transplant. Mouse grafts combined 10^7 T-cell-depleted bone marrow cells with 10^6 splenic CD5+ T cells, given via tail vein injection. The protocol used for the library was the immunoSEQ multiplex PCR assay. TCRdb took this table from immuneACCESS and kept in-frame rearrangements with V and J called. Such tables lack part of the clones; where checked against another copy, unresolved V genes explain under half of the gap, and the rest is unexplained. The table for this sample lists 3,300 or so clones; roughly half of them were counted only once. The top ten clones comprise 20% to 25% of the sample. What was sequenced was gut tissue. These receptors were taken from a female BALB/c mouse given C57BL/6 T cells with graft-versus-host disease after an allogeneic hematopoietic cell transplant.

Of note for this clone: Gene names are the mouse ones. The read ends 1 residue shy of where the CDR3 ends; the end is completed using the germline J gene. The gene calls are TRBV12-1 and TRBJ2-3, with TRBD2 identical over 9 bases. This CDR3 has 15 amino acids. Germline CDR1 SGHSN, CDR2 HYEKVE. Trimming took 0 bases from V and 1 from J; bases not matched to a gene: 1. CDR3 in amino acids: CASSLWGGGAETLYF. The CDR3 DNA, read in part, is TGTGCCAGCTCTCTCTGGGGGGGCGGTGCAGAAACGCTGTAT.

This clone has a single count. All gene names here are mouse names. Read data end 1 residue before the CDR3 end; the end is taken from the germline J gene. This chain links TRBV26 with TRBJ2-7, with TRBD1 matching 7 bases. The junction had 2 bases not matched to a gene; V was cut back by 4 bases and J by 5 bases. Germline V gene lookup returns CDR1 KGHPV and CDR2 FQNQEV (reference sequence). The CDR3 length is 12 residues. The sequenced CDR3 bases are TGTGCCAGCAGTCGACAGGGAAATGAACAGTAC. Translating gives CASSRQGNEQY. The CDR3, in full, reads CASSRQGNEQYF.

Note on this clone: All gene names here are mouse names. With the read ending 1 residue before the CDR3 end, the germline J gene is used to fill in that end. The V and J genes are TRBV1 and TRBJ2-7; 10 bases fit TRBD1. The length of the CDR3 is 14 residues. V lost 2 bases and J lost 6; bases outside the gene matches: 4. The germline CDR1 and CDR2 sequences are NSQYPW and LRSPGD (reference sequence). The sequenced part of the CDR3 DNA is TGCACCTGCAGTGCAAGGGACAGGGGAAGTGAACAGTAC. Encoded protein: CTCSARDRGSEQY. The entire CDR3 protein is CTCSARDRGSEQYF.

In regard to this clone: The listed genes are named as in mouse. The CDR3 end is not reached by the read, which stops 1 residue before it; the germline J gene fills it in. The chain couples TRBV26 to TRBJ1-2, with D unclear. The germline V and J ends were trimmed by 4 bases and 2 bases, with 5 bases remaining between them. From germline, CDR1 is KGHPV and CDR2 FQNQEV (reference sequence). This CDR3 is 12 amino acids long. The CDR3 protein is CASSQQNSDYTF. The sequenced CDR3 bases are TGTGCCAGCAGTCAACAGAACTCCGACTACACC.

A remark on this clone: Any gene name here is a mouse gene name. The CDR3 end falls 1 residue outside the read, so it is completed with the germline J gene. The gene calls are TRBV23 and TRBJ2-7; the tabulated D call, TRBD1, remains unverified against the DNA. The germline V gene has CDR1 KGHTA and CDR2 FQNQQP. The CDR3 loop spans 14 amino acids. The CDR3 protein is CSSSQVQGALEQYF. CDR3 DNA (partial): TGCTCCAGCAGTCAAGTACAGGGGGCGCTTGAACAGTAC.

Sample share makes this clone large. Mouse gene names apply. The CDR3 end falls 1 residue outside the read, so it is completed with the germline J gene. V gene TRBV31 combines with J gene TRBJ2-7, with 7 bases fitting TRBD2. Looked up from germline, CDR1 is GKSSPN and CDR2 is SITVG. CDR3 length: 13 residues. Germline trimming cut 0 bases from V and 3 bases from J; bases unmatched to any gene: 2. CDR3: CAWSLTGDYEQYF. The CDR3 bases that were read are TGTGCCTGGAGTCTTACTGGGGACTATGAACAGTAC.

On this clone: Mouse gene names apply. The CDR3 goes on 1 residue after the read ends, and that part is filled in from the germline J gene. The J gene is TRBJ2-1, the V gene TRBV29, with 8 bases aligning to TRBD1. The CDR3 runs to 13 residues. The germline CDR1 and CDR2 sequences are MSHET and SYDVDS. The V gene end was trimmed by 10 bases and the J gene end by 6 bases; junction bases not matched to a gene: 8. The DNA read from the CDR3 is TGTGCTACCTCTCAGGGGGCGCCTGCTGAGCAGTTC. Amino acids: CATSQGAPAEQF. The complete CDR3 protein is CATSQGAPAEQFF.

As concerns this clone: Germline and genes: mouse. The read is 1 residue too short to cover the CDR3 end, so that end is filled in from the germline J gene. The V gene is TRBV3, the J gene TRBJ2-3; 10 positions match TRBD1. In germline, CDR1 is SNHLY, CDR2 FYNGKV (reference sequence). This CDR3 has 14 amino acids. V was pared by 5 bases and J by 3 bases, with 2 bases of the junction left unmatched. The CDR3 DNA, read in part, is TGTGCCAGCAGCCTGGGACAGGGGGCAGAAACGCTGTAT. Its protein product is CASSLGQGAETLY. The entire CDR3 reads CASSLGQGAETLYF.

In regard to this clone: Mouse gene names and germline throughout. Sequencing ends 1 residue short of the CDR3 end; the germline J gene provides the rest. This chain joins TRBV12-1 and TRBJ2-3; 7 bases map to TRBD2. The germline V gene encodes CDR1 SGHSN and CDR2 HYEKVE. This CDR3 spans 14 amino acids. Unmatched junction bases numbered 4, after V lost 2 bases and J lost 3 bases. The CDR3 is CASSRTGMAETLYF. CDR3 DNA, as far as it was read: TGTGCCAGCTCTCGGACTGGCATGGCAGAAACGCTGTAT.

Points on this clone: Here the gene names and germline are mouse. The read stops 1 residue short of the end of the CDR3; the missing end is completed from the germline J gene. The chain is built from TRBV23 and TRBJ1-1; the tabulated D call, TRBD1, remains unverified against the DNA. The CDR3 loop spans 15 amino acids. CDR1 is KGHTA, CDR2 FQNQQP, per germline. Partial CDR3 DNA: TGCTCCAGCAGTCTCTCCGGGACAGCAAACACAGAAGTCTTC. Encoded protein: CSSSLSGTANTEVF. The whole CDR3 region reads CSSSLSGTANTEVFF.

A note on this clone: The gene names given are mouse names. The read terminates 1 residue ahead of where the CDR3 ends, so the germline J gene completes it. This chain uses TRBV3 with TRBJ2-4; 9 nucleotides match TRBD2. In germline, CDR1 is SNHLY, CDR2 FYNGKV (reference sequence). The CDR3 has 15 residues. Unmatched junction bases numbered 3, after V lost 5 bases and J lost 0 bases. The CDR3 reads CASSPLGGSQNTLYF. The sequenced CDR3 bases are TGTGCCAGCAGCCCACTGGGGGGTAGTCAAAACACCTTGTAC. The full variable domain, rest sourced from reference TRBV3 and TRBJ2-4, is GPKVLQIPSHQIIDMGQMVTLNCDPVSNHLYFYWYKQILGQQMEFLVNFYNGKVMEKSKLFKDQFSVERPDGSYFTLKIQPTALEDSAVYFCASSPLGGSQNTLYFGAGTRLSVL.

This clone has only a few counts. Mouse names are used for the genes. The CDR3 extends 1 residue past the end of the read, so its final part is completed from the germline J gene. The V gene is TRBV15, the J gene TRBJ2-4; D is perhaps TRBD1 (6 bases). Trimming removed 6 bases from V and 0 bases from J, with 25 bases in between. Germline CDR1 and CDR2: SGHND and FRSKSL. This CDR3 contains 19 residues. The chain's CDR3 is CASSPGEGRPTTSQNTLYF. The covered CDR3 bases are TGTGCCAGCAGCCCAGGGGAGGGGCGGCCCACTACTAGTCAAAACACCTTGTAC.

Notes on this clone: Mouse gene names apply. This CDR3 reads CASSLDRGQNERLFF. The CDR3 bases that were read are TGTGCCAGCAGCTTAGACAGGGGGCAGAACGAAAGATTATTT. The chain uses TRBV3 and TRBJ1-4; 9 nucleotides agree with TRBD1. Read data end 1 residue before the CDR3 end; the end is taken from the germline J gene. Trimming at V came to 1 base and at J to 5 bases, leaving 2 bases not matched to a gene. This CDR3 is built from 15 residues. Germline assignment: CDR1 SNHLY and CDR2 FYNGKV (reference sequence).

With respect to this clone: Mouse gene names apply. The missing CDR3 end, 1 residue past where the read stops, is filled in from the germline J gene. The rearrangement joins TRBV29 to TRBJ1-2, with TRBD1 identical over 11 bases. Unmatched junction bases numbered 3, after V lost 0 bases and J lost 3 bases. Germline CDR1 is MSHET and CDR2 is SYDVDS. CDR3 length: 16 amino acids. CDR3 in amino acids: CASSLSKGQGDSDYTF. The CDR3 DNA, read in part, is TGTGCTAGCAGTTTATCGAAGGGACAGGGGGACTCCGACTACACC.

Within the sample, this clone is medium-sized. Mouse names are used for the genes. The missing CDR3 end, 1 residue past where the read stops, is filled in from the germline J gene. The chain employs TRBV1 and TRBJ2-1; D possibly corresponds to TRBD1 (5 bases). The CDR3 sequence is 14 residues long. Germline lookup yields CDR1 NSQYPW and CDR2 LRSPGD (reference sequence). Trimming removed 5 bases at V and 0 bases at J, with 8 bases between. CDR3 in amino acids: CTCSLDSNYAEQFF. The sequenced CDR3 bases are TGCACCTGCAGTCTCGACAGTAACTATGCTGAGCAGTTC.

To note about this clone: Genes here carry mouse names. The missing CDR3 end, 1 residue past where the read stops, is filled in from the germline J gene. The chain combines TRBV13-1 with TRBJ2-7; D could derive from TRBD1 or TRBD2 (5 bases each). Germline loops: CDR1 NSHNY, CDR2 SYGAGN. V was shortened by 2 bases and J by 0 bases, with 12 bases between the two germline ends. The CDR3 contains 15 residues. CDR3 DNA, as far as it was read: TGTGCCAGCAGTGAGGGACCCAGGAGCTCCTATGAACAGTAC. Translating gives CASSEGPRSSYEQY. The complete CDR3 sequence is CASSEGPRSSYEQYF.

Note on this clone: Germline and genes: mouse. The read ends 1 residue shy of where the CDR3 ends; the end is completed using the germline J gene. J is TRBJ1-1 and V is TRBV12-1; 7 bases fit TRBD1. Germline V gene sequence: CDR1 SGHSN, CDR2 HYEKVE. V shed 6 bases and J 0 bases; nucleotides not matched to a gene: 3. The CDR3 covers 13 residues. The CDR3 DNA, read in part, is TGTGCCAGCCAAGGGACAGCAAACACAGAAGTCTTC. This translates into CASQGTANTEVF. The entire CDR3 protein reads CASQGTANTEVFF.

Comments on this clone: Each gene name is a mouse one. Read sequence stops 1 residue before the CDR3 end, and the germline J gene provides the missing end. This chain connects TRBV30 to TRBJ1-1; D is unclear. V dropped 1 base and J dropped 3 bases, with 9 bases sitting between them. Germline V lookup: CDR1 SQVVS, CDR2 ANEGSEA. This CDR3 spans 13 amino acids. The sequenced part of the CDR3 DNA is TGTAGTTCTAGAGCAGGAACCTACACAGAAGTCTTC. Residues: CSSRAGTYTEVF. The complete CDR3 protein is CSSRAGTYTEVFF. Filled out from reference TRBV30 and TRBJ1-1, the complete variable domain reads SVLLYQKPNRDICQSGTSLKIQCVADSQVVSMFWYQQFQEQSLMLMATANEGSEATYESGFTKDKFPISRPNLTFSTLTVNNARPGDSSIYFCSSRAGTYTEVFFGKGTRLTVV.

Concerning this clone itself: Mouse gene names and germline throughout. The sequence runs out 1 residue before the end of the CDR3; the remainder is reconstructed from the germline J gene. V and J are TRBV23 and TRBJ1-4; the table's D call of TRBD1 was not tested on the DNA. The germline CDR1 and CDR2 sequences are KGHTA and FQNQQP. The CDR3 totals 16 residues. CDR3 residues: CSSSQGASGGSERLFF. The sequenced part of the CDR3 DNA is TGCTCCAGCAGTCAAGGGGCGTCAGGGGGCAGCGAAAGATTATTT. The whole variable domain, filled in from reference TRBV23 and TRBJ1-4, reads DAAVTQKPRYLIKMKGQEAEMKCIPEKGHTAVFWYQQKQSKELKFLIYFQNQQPLDQIDMVKERFSAVCPSSSLCSLGIRTCEAEDSALYLCSSSQGASGGSERLFFGHGTKLSVL.

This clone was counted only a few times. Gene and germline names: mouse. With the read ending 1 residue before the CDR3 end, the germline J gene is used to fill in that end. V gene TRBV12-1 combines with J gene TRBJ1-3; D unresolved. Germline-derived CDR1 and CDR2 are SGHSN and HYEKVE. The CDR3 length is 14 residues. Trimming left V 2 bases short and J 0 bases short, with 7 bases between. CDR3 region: CASSQTVSGNTLYF. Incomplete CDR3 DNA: TGTGCCAGCTCTCAAACAGTTTCTGGAAATACGCTCTAT.

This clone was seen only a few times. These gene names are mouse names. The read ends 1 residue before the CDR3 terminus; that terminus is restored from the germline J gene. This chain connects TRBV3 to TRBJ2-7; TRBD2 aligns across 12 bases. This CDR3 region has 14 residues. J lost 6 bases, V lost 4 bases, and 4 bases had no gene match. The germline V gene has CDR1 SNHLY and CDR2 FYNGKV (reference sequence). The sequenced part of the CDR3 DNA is TGTGCCAGCAGCTCGACTGGGGGGGCGATTGAACAGTAC. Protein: CASSSTGGAIEQY. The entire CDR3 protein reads CASSSTGGAIEQYF.

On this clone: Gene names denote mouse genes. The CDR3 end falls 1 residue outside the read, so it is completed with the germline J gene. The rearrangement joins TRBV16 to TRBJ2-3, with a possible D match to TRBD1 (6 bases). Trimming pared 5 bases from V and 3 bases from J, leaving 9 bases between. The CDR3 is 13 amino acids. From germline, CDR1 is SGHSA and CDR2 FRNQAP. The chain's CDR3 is CASSTGQAETLYF. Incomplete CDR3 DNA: TGTGCAAGCAGCACTGGACAGGCAGAAACGCTGTAT.

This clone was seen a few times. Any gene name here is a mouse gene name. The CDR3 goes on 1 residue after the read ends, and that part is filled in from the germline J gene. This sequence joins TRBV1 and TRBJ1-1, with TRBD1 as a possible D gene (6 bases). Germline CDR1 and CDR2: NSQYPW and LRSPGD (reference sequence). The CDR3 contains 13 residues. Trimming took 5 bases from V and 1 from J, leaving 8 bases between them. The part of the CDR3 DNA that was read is TGCACCTGCAGTCCGGGACAAAACACAGAAGTCTTC. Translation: CTCSPGQNTEVF. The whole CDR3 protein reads CTCSPGQNTEVFF.

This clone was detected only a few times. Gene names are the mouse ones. This CDR3 is CASGDASRARDEQYF. CDR3 DNA (partial): TGTGCCAGCGGTGATGCCTCGCGGGCGCGAGATGAACAGTAC. This chain connects TRBV13-2 to TRBJ2-7; D is unclear. The read ends 1 residue shy of where the CDR3 ends; the end is completed using the germline J gene. Germline assignment: CDR1 NNHNN and CDR2 SYGAGS (reference sequence). This CDR3 contains 15 residues. V was shortened by 0 bases and J by 5 bases, with 15 bases between the two germline ends.

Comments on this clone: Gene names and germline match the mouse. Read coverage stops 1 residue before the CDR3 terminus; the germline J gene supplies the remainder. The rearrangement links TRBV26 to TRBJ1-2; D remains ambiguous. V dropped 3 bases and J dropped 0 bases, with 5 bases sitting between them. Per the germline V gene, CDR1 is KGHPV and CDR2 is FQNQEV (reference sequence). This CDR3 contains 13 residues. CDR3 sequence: CASSLTANSDYTF. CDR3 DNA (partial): TGTGCCAGCAGTCTCACAGCAAACTCCGACTACACC.

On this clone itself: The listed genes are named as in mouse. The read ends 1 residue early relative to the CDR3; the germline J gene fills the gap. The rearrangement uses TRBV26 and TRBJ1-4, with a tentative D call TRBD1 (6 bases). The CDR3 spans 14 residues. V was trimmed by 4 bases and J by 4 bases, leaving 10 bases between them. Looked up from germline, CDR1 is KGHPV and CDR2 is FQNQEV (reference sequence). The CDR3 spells CASSRGHLNERLFF. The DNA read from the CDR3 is TGTGCCAGCAGTCGGGGACATCTCAACGAAAGATTATTT.

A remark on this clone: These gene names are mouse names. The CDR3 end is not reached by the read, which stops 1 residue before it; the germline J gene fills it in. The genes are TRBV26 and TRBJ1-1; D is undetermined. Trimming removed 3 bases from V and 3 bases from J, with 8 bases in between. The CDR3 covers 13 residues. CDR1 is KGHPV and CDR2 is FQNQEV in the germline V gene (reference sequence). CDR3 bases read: TGTGCCAGCAGTCTTAACGGGTACACAGAAGTCTTC. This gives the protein CASSLNGYTEVF. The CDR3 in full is CASSLNGYTEVFF.